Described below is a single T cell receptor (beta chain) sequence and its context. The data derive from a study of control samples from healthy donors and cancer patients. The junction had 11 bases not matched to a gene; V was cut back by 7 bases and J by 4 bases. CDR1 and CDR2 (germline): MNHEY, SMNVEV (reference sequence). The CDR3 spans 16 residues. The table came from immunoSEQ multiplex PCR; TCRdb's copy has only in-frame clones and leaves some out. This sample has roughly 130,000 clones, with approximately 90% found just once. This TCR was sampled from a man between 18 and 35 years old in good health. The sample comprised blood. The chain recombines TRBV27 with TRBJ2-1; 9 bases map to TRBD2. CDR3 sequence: CASKGIAGGAYNEQFF. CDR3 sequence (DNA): TGTGCCAGCAAGGGGATTGCGGGGGGGGCGTACAATGAGCAGTTCTTC.